The entry that follows covers one T cell receptor (beta chain) sequence. The data were taken from a study of T cell changes during pregnancy in multiple sclerosis. Here immunoSEQ multiplex PCR was the method, and the copy in TCRdb shows in-frame clones only, minus some. The sample shows approximately 46,000 clones, 75% to 95% of them seen only once. This CDR3 has 13 amino acids. In germline, CDR1 is LGHNA, CDR2 YNFKEQ. V was cut by 5 bases and J by 4 bases, with 11 bases left in between. The chain couples TRBV4-2 to TRBJ1-2, with a weak D call TRBD1 (5 bases). Here the sequenced sample was CD8+ T cells from peripheral blood mononuclear cells, taken after pregnancy. The sequence derives from a female donor with multiple sclerosis, enrolled in a pregnancy study. The CDR3 protein is CASSTGTLYGYTF. The DNA for the CDR3 is TGTGCCAGCAGCACTGGGACTCTCTATGGCTACACCTTC.